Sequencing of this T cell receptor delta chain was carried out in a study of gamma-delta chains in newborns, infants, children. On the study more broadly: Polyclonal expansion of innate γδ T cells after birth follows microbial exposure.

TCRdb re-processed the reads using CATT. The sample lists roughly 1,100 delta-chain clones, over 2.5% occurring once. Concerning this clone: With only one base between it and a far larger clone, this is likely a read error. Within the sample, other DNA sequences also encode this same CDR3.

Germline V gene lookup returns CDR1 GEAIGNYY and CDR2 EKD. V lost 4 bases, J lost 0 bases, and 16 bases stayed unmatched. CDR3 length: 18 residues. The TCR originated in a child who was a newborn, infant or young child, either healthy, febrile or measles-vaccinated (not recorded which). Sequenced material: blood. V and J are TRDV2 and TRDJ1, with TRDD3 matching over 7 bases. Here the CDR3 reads CACDTLGVDRSYTDKLIF. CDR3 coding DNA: TGTGCCTGTGATACTCTGGGGGTTGACCGATCGTACACCGATAAACTCATCTTT.